The present TCR beta chain was sequenced within a study of quantifying T cell responses using KT2 cells. Study-wide background: TCR alpha and beta constant-region primers primed reverse transcription of RNA.

A single-stranded UMI oligo with SP2 sequence was ligated to cDNA 3' ends. First-round PCR used three to four cycles and beta primers RC1.1 and RC1.2 covering TRBC1 and TRBC2. TCRdb processed the UMI-ligation and nested PCR reads anew with MiXCR; each CDR3 protein has one entry. The repertoire includes roughly 51,000 distinct CDR3 sequences, roughly 12% of them detected once, and around 9.9% sits in the top ten. This clonotype came up a few times. Germline V CDR1 and CDR2: SGHTA, FQGNSA. The CDR3 totals 17 residues. V gave up 1 base and J gave up 2 bases; unmatched junction bases: 8. The chain links TRBV7-2 to TRBJ1-5; TRBD1 matches at 7 bases. Material for sequencing was PBMCs spiked with cells of the T cell clone KT2. The receptor comes from a human donor. The CDR3, as DNA: TGTGCCAGCAGCTTAGGAGTAAGGGGGCGACGCAATCAGCCCCAGCATTTT. Its protein is CASSLGVRGRRNQPQHF.